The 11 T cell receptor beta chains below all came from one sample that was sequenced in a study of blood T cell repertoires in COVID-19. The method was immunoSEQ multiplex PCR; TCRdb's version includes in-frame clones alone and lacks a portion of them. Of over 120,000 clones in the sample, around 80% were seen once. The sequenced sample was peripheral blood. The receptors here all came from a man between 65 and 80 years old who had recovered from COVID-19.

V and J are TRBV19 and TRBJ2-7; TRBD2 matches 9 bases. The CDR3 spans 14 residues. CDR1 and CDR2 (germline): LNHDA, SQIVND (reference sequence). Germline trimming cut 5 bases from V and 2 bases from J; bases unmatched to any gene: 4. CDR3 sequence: CASSVTSGAYEQYF. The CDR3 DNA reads TGTGCCAGTAGTGTGACTAGCGGTGCCTACGAGCAGTACTTC. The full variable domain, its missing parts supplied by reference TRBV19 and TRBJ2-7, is DGGITQSPKYLFRKEGQNVTLSCEQNLNHDAMYWYRQDPGQGLRLIYYSQIVNDFQKGDIAEGYSVSREKKESFPLTVTSAQKNPTAFYLCASSVTSGAYEQYFGPGTRLTVT.

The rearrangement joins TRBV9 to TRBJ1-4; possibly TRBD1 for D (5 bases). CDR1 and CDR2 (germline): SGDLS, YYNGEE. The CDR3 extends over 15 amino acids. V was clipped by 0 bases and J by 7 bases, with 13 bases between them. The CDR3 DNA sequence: TGTGCCAGCAGCGTAGGGGGCGCATTAGGTGAAAAACTGTTTTTT. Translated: CASSVGGALGEKLFF. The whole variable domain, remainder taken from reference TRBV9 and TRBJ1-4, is DSGVTQTPKHLITATGQRVTLRCSPRSGDLSVYWYQQSLDQGLQFLIQYYNGEERAKGNILERFSAQQFPDLHSELNLSSLELGDSALYFCASSVGGALGEKLFFGSGTQLSVL.

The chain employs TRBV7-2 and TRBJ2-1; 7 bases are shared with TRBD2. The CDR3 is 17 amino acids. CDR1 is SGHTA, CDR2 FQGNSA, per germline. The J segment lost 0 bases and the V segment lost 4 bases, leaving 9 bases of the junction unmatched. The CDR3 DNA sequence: TGTGCCAGCAGCTATGGGACTATCGTTGTCTCCTACAATGAGCAGTTCTTC. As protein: CASSYGTIVVSYNEQFF.

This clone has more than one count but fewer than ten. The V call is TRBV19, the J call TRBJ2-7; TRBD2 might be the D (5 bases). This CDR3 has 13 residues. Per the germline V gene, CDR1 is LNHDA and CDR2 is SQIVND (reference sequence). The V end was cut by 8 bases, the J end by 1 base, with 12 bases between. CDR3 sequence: CASAVTGSYEQYF. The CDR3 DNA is TGTGCCAGTGCCGTGACGGGGTCCTACGAGCAGTACTTC. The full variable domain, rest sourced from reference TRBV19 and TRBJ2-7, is DGGITQSPKYLFRKEGQNVTLSCEQNLNHDAMYWYRQDPGQGLRLIYYSQIVNDFQKGDIAEGYSVSREKKESFPLTVTSAQKNPTAFYLCASAVTGSYEQYFGPGTRLTVT.

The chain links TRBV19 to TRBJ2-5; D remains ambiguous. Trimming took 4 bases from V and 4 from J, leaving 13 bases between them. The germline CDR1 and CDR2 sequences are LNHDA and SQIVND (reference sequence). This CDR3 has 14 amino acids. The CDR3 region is CASSSWPPGETQYF. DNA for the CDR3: TGTGCCAGTAGTAGTTGGCCCCCTGGAGAGACCCAGTACTTC.

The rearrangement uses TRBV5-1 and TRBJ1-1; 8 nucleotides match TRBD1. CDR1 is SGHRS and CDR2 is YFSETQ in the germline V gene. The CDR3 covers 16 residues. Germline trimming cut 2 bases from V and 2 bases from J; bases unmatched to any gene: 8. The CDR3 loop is CASSFSLTGANTEAFF. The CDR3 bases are TGCGCCAGCAGCTTCAGCCTGACAGGGGCAAACACTGAAGCTTTCTTT.

The CDR3 nucleotides are TGTGCCAGCAGCGTGGGACAGGGGACCTATGGCTACACCTTC. This translates into CASSVGQGTYGYTF. The genes are TRBV7-2 and TRBJ1-2, with TRBD1 matching over 10 bases. Germline V gives CDR1 SGHTA, CDR2 FQGNSA. This CDR3 region has 14 residues. Trimming removed 5 bases from V and 4 bases from J; junction bases left unmatched: 4.

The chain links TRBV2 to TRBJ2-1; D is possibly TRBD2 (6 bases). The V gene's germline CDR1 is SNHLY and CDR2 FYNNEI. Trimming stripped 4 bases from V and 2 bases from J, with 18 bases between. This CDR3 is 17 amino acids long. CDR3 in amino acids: CASSVRPLSGPYNEQFF. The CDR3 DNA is TGTGCCAGCAGTGTCCGGCCACTAAGCGGGCCCTACAATGAGCAGTTCTTC.

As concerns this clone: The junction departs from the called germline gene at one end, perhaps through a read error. Here the CDR3 reads CASSPSREAPIF. The CDR3, as DNA: TGTGCCAGCAGCCCTAGTCGGGAGGCTCCGATATTC. The chain carries TRBV12-3 or TRBV12-4 and TRBJ2-7; 7 nucleotides match TRBD2. The CDR3 extends over 12 amino acids.

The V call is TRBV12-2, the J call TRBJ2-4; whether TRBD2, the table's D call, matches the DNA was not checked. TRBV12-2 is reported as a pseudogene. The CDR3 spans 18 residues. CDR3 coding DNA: TGTGCAAGTCGCCGGACTAGCGGGAGGCCACGAGCCAAAAACATTCAGTACTTC. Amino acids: CASRRTSGRPRAKNIQYF.

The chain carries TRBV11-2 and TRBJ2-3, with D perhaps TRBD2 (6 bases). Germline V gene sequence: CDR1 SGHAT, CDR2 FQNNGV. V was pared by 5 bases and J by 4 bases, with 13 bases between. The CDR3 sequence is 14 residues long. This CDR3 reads CASSIYGGADTQYF. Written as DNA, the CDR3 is TGTGCCAGCAGCATCTACGGGGGAGCAGATACGCAGTATTTT.